This T cell receptor (beta chain) stems from a study of cytomegalovirus exposure and HLA in healthy donors. Study conclusions and caveats: Available immune exposure information covered CMV serostatus only. Per a later analysis, 15,000 to 20,000 TCR beta sequences showed association with HLA alleles at 0.05 false discovery rate. In an earlier analysis, in under 700 donors, most V segments appeared productive either ~90% or ~30% of the time. Researchers catalogued about 150 TCR beta chains as cytomegalovirus-associated.

The PCR employed 60 Vbeta primers together with 13 Jbeta primers. The method was immunoSEQ multiplex PCR; TCRdb's version includes in-frame clones alone and lacks a portion of them. The sample records approximately 150,000 clones, about 83% being singletons. A remark on this clone: Its antigen is still unknown.

The receptor was derived from a woman in her twenties or thirties in good health and CMV-seronegative. The sample consisted of PBMCs.

The DNA for the CDR3 is TGTGCCAGCAGTGAGGGCGGGAGTCCAAACGAGCAGTACTTC. Translation: CASSEGGSPNEQYF. The V gene is TRBV6-1, the J gene TRBJ2-7; TRBD2 matches 7 bases. This CDR3 has 14 amino acids. Germline V gene lookup returns CDR1 MNHNS and CDR2 SASEGT. J was trimmed by 5 bases and V by 3 bases; bases with no gene match: 7.